The next 3 T cell receptor beta chains were all read from a single sample in a study of vaccination and CD4 T cells after COVID-19. Treatment given: roughly ten-day PBMC culture with coronavirus spike peptide pools or control peptides (ViraFEST assay). For these TCRs, the target antigens are not known. The Oncomine TCR Beta short-read assay was what sequenced the DNA obtained from cultured CD4+ T cells. TCRdb recomputed calls from the PCR reads with MiXCR, one row per CDR3 protein. Among over 10,000 distinct CDR3 sequences listed, approximately 35% were seen once. The sequenced material came from CD4+ T cells from blood, cultured in vitro. These receptors all stem from a human donor who had recovered from COVID-19.

V gene TRBV7-2 combines with J gene TRBJ2-5; 7 nucleotides line up with TRBD1. The CDR3 has 13 amino acids. With 4 bases clipped from V and 2 bases from J, the junction kept 1 base outside the gene matches. The germline V gene encodes CDR1 SGHTA and CDR2 FQGNSA. Written as DNA, the CDR3 is TGTGCCAGCAGCTGGGACAGACAAGAGACCCAGTACTTC. It is translated as CASSWDRQETQYF.

This sequence joins TRBV6-1 and TRBJ2-5; D gene ambiguous. Germline CDR1 is MNHNS and CDR2 is SASEGT. The CDR3 consists of 12 residues. Deletions cut 7 bases from V and 2 bases from J, with 8 bases between. The DNA of the CDR3 is TGTGCCAGCAACGTCAGGCAAGAGACCCAGTACTTC. It translates to CASNVRQETQYF.

The V call is TRBV11-2, the J call TRBJ2-1; TRBD2 matches at 13 bases. The trim removed 1 base at V and 1 base at J, leaving 16 bases unmatched. This CDR3 has 22 amino acids. Germline V gene data show CDR1 as SGHAT and CDR2 as FQNNGV. The CDR3 here is CASSLGRKLAGGPYWSYNEQFF. The CDR3 DNA is TGTGCCAGCAGCTTAGGGCGAAAACTAGCGGGAGGGCCATATTGGTCCTACAATGAGCAGTTCTTC.